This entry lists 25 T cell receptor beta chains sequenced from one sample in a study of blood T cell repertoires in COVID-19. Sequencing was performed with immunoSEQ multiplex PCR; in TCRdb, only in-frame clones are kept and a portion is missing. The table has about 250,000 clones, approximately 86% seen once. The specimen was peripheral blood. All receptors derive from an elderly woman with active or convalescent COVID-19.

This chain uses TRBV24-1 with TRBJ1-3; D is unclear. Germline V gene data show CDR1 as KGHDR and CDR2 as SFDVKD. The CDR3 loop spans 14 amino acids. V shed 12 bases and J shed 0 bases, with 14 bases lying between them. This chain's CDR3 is CAPASICSGNTIYF. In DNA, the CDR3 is TGTGCCCCCGCGAGCATCTGCTCTGGAAACACCATATATTTT.

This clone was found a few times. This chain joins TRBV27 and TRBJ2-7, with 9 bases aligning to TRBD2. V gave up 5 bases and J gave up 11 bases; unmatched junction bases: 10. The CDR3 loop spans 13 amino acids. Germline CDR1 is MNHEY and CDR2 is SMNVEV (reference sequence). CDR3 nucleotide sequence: TGTGCCAGCAGTACAGGGACTAGCAGTCGAAAGTACTTC. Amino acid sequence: CASSTGTSSRKYF.

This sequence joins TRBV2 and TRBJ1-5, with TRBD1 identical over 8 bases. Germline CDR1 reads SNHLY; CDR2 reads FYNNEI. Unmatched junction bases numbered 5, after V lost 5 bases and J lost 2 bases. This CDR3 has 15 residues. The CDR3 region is CASSPTGVGNQPQHF. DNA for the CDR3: TGTGCCAGCAGTCCGACAGGGGTGGGCAATCAGCCCCAGCATTTT.

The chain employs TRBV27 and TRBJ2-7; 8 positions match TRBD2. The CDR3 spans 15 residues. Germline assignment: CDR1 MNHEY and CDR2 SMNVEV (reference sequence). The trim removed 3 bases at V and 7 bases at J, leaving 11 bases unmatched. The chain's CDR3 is CASSFPAGEGSEQYF. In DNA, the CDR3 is TGTGCCAGCAGTTTTCCAGCGGGAGAAGGCAGTGAGCAGTACTTC.

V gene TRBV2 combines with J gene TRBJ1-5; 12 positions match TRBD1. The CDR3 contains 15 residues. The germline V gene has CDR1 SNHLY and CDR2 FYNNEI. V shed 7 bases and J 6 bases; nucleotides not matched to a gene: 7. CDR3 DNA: TGTGCCAGCAATAGAGGGACAGGGGGCAGTCAGCCCCAGCATTTT. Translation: CASNRGTGGSQPQHF.

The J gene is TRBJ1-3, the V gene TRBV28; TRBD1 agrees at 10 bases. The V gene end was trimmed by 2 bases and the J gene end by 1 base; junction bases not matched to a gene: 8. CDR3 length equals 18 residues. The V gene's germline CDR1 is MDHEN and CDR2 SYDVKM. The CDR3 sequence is CASSLTWDRGLSGNTIYF. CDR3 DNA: TGTGCCAGCAGTTTAACATGGGACAGGGGTTTGTCTGGAAACACCATATATTTT.

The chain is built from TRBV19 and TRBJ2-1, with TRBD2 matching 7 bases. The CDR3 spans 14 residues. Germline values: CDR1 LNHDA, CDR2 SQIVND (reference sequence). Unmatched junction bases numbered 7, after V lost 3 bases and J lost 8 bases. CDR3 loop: CASSIWAGRDEQFF. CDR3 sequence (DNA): TGTGCCAGTAGTATTTGGGCAGGGAGGGATGAGCAGTTCTTC.

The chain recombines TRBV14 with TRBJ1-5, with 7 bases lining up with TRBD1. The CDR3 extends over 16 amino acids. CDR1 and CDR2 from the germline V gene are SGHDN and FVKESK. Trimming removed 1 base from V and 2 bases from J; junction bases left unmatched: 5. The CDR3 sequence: CASSQVRGPGNQPQHF. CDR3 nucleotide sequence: TGTGCCAGCAGCCAAGTAAGGGGGCCGGGCAATCAGCCCCAGCATTTT.

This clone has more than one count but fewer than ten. CDR3 sequence (DNA): TGCGCCAGCAGCCAGCGTGCCGGGACAGGGAACTCACCCCTCCACTTT. It yields the protein CASSQRAGTGNSPLHF. The gene calls are TRBV4-1 and TRBJ1-6; 9 nucleotides match TRBD1. V dropped 3 bases and J dropped 10; count of bases not matched to a gene: 10. The length of the CDR3 is 16 residues. Germline lookup yields CDR1 MGHRA and CDR2 YSYEKL.

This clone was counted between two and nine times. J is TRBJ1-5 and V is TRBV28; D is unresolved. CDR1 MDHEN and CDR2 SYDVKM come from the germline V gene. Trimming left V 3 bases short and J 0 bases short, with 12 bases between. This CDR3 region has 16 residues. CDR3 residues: CASSFLVRSSNQPQHF. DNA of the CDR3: TGTGCCAGCAGTTTCTTGGTCAGGTCTAGCAATCAGCCCCAGCATTTT.

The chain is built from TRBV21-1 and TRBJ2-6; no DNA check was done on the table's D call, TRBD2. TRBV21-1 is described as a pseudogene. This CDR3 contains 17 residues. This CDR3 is CASSKGYSNPGANVLTF. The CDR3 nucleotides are TGTGCCAGCAGCAAAGGCTACTCGAATCCGGGGGCCAACGTCCTGACTTTC.

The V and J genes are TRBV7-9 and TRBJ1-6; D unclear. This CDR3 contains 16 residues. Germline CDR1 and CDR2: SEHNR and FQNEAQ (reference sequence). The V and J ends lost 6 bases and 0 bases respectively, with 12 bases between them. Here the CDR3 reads CASSPRGSSYNSPLHF. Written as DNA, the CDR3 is TGTGCCAGCAGTCCCAGAGGAAGCTCCTATAATTCACCCCTCCACTTT.

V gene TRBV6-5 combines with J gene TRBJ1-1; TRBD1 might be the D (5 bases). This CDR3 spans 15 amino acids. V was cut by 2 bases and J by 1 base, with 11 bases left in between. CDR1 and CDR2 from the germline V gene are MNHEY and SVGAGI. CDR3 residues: CASSYPDTGNTEAFF. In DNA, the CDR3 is TGTGCCAGCAGTTACCCGGATACAGGGAACACTGAAGCTTTCTTT.

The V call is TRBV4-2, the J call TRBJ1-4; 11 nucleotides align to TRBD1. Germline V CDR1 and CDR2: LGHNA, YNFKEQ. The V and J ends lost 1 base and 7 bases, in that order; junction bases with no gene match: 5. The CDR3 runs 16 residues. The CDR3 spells CASSQADRGLREKLFF. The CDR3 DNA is TGTGCCAGCAGCCAAGCGGACAGGGGGCTTCGTGAAAAACTGTTTTTT.

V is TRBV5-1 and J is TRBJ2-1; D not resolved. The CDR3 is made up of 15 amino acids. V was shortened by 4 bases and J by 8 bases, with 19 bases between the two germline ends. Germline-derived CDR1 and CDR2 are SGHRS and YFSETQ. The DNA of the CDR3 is TGCGCCAGCAGCCCCTTGGCAGAGGCGCGTTATGAGCAGTTCTTC. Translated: CASSPLAEARYEQFF.

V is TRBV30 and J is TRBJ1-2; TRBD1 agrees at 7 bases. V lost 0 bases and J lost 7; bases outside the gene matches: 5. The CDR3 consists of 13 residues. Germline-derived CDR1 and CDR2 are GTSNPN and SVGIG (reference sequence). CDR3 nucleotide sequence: TGTGCCTGGAGTGTATCCGCAGGGGGTGGCTACACCTTC. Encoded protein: CAWSVSAGGGYTF.

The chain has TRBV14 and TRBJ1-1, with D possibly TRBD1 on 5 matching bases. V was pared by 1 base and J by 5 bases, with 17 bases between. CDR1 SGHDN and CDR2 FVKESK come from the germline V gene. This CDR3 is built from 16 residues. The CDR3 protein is CASSQGQVTAWTEAFF. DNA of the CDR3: TGTGCCAGCAGCCAAGGTCAAGTGACAGCGTGGACTGAAGCTTTCTTT.

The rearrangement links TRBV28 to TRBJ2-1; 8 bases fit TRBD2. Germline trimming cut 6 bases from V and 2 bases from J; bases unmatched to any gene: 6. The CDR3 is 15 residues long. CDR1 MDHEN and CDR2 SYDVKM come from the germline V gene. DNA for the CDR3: TGTGCCAGCAGAGGGACTAGTTGGACCTACAATGAGCAGTTCTTC. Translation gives CASRGTSWTYNEQFF.

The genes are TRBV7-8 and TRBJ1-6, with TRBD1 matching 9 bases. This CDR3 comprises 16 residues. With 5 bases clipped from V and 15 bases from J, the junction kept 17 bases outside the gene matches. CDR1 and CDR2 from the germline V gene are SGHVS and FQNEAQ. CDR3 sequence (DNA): TGTGCCAGCAGCCCCGGATTGCGGGACAGGGAGAACCACCTCCACTTT. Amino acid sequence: CASSPGLRDRENHLHF.

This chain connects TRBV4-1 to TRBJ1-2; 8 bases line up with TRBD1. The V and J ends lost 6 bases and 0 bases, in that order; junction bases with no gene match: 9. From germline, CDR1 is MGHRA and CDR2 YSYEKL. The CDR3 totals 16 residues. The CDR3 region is CASRPPGQGANYGYTF. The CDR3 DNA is TGCGCCAGCAGACCCCCCGGACAGGGAGCTAACTATGGCTACACCTTC.

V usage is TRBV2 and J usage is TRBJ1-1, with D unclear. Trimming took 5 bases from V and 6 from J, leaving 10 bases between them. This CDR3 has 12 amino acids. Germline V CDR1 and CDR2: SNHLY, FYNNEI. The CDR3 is CASSLGRAEAFF. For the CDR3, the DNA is TGTGCCAGCAGTCTTGGTCGGGCTGAAGCTTTCTTT.

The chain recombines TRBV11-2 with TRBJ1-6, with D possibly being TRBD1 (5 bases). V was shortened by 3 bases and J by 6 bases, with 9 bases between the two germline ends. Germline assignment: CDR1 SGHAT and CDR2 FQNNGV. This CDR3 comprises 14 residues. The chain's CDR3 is CASSFLRGNSPLHF. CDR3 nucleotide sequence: TGTGCCAGCAGCTTCTTAAGGGGTAATTCACCCCTCCACTTT.

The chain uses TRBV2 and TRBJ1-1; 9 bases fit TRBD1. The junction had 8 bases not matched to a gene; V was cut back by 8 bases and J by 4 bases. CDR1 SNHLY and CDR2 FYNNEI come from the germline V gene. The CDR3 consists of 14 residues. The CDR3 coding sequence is TGTGCCAGCGTGCGGGACAGGGTTTTCACTGAAGCTTTCTTT. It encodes CASVRDRVFTEAFF.

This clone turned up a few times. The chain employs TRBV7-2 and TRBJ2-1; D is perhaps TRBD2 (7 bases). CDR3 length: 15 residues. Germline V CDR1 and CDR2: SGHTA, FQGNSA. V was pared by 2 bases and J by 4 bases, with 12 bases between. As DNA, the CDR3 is TGTGCCAGCAGCTTAACGGGGGGCTTTTACAATGAGCAGTTCTTC. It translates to CASSLTGGFYNEQFF.

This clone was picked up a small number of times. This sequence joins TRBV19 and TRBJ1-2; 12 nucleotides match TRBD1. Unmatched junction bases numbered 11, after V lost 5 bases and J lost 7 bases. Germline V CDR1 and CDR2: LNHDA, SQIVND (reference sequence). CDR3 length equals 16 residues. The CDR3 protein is CASSRGQGASAGGYTF. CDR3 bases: TGTGCCAGTAGTCGGGGACAGGGGGCTTCCGCTGGTGGCTACACCTTC.